This T cell receptor (beta chain) is from a study of cytomegalovirus exposure and HLA in healthy donors. The V segment lost 4 bases and the J segment 5 bases; nucleotides outside the gene matches: 12. The V gene's germline CDR1 is SGDLS and CDR2 YYNGEE. CDR3 length: 16 amino acids. 13 Jbeta primers and 60 Vbeta primers were used for the PCR. Sequenced by immunoSEQ multiplex PCR; TCRdb stores in-frame clones only, minus some. This table has approximately 100,000 clones, roughly 75% appearing once. This sequence joins TRBV9 and TRBJ2-3; the match to TRBD2 covers 8 bases. Specimen: PBMCs. The sequence derives from a male donor in good health and CMV-seropositive. The CDR3: CASSSTPAGVGDTQYF. CDR3 sequence (DNA): TGTGCCAGCAGCTCAACCCCAGCGGGGGTGGGAGATACGCAGTATTTT.